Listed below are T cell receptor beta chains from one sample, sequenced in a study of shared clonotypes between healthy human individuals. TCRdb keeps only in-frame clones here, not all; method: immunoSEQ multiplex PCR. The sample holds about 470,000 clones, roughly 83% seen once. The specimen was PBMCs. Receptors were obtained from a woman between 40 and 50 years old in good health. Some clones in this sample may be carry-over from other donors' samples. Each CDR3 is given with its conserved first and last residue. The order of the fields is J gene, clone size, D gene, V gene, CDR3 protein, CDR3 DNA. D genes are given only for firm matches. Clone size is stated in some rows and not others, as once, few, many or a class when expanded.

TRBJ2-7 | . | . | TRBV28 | CASSFSASPNQQYF | TGTGCCAGCAGTTTCTCGGCTAGTCCCAACCAGCAGTACTTC
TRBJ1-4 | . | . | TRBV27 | CASSLFVPGNEKLFF | TGTGCCAGCAGTTTATTCGTCCCGGGTAATGAAAAACTGTTTTTT
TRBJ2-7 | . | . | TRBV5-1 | CASSLFGVGGGVGQYF | TGCGCCAGCAGCTTGTTTGGGGTTGGCGGCGGGGTCGGGCAGTACTTC
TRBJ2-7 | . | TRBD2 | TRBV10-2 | CASSGVAGNSTREQYF | TGCGCCAGCAGTGGGGTAGCGGGAAACAGTACGAGGGAGCAGTACTTC
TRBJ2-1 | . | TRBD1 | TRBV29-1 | CSVYRGLQAPQFF | TGCAGCGTTTACAGGGGGCTTCAAGCGCCCCAGTTCTTC
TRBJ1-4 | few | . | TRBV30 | CAWSLQSTNEKLFF | TGTGCCTGGAGCCTACAGTCAACTAATGAAAAACTGTTTTTT
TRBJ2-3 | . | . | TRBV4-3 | CASSQGRSSHTQYF | TGCGCCAGCAGCCAAGGGCGGTCAAGTCATACGCAGTATTTT
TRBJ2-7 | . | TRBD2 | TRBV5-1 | CASSLGGREYSSYEQYF | TGCGCCAGCAGTCTGGGTGGGCGGGAGTACAGCTCCTACGAGCAGTACTTC
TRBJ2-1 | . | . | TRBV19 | CASRDQPGNLYEQFF | TGTGCCAGTAGGGACCAACCCGGAAACCTCTATGAGCAGTTCTTC
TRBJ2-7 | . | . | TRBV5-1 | CASSFTGSYEQYF | TGCGCCAGCAGCTTTACAGGGAGCTACGAGCAGTACTTC
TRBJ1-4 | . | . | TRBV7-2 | CASSLGGADEKLFF | TGTGCCAGCAGCTTAGGGGGCGCTGATGAAAAACTGTTTTTT
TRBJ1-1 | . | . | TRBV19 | CASRSGALGTGAFF | TGTGCCAGTAGGTCAGGGGCGTTGGGCACTGGAGCTTTCTTT
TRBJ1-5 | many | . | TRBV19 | CASSIVYRRGNQPQHF | TGTGCCAGTAGTATCGTATACCGCCGGGGCAATCAGCCCCAGCATTTT
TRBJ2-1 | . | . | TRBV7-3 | CASSVGEYNEQFF | TGTGCCAGCAGCGTAGGGGAATACAATGAGCAGTTCTTC
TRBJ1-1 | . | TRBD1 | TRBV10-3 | CAISESGQGGTEAFF | TGTGCCATCAGTGAGTCGGGACAGGGGGGCACTGAAGCTTTCTTT
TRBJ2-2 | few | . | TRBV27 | CASSPRNGELFF | TGTGCCAGCAGTCCCAGAAACGGGGAGCTGTTTTTT
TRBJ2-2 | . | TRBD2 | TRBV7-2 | CASSLAVLAVNTGELFF | TGTGCCAGCAGCTTAGCGGTACTAGCGGTGAACACCGGGGAGCTGTTTTTT
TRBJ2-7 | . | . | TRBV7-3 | CASSERWGNEQYF | TGTGCCAGCAGCGAAAGGTGGGGTAACGAGCAGTACTTC
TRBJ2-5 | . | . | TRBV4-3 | CASSQEVNSETQYF | TGCGCCAGCAGCCAAGAGGTGAATTCGGAGACCCAGTACTTC
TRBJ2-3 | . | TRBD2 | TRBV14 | CASSQVSGGPTHTQYF | TGTGCCAGCAGCCAAGTTTCGGGAGGACCGACTCATACGCAGTATTTT
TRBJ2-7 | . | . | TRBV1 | CTSSQEGGVRVDRSYEQYF | TGCACCAGCAGCCAAGAAGGCGGGGTCAGGGTGGATCGCTCCTACGAGCAGTACTTC
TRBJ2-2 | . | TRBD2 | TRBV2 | CASSRGGANTGELFF | TGTGCCAGCAGCCGGGGGGGAGCGAACACCGGGGAGCTGTTTTTT
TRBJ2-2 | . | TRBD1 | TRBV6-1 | CASSGGTGWLTGELFF | TGTGCCAGCAGTGGGGGGACAGGGTGGCTCACCGGGGAGCTGTTTTTT
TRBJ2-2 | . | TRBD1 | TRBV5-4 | CASSLGGTANTGELFF | TGTGCCAGCAGCTTGGGAGGGACAGCAAACACCGGGGAGCTGTTTTTT
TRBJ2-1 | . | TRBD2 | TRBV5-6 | CASSPSGGYYNEQFF | TGTGCCAGCAGCCCTAGCGGAGGGTACTACAATGAGCAGTTCTTC
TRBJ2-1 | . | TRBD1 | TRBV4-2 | CASSKTTGEGYNEQFF | TGTGCCAGCAGCAAAACGACAGGGGAAGGGTACAATGAGCAGTTCTTC
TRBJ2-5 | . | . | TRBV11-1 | CASSLSRETQYF | TGTGCCAGCAGCTTAAGCAGGGAGACCCAGTACTTC
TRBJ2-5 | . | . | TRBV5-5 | CASSLLASQETQYF | TGTGCCAGCAGCTTGTTGGCATCCCAAGAGACCCAGTACTTC
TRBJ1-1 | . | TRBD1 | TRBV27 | CASSLSGGNTEAFF | TGTGCCAGCAGTTTATCAGGGGGCAACACTGAAGCTTTCTTT
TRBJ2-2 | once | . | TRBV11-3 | CASSFGTDYTGELFF | TGTGCCAGCAGCTTCGGGACGGACTATACCGGGGAGCTGTTTTTT
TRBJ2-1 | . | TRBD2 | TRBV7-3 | CASSPTGVPGGNEQFF | TGTGCCAGCAGCCCCACCGGGGTCCCCGGGGGGAATGAGCAGTTCTTC
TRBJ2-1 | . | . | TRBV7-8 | CASSLKLHNEQFF | TGTGCCAGCAGCTTAAAACTTCACAATGAGCAGTTCTTC
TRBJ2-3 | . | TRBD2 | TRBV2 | CASSGTSGFTDTQYF | TGTGCCAGCAGTGGGACTAGCGGCTTTACAGATACGCAGTATTTT
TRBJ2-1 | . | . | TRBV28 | CASSYRQRGGEQFF | TGTGCCAGCAGTTACCGCCAACGGGGAGGTGAGCAGTTCTTC
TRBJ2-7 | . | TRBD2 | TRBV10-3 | CAISDGLAGAPGYEQYF | TGTGCCATCAGTGACGGACTAGCGGGAGCGCCGGGCTACGAGCAGTACTTC
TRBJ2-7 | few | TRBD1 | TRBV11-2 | CASSLEAGGREQYF | TGTGCCAGCAGCTTAGAGGCAGGGGGCCGCGAGCAGTACTTC
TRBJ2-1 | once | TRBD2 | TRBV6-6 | CASSSIAGPYNEQFF | TGTGCCAGCAGTTCCATAGCGGGGCCATACAATGAGCAGTTCTTC
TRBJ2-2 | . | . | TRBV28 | CASSWTRDGTGELFF | TGTGCCAGCAGTTGGACCCGAGACGGGACCGGGGAGCTGTTTTTT
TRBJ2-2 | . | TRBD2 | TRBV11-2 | CASSLAGLAATGELFF | TGTGCCAGCAGCTTAGCCGGACTAGCTGCCACCGGGGAGCTGTTTTTT
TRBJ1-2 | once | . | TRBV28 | CASSLEQDPGGYTF | TGTGCCAGCAGTTTAGAGCAGGACCCGGGGGGCTACACCTTC
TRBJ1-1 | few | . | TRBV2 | CASSRQVAEAFF | TGTGCCAGCAGTCGACAGGTCGCTGAAGCTTTCTTT
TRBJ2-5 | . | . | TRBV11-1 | CASSHWETQYF | TGTGCCAGCAGCCATTGGGAGACCCAGTACTTC
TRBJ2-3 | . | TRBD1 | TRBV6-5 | CASSSSQGSIDTQYF | TGTGCCAGCAGTTCCTCACAGGGGAGTATAGATACGCAGTATTTT
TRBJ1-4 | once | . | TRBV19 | CASSIGGSNEKLFF | TGTGCCAGTAGTATTGGGGGCTCTAATGAAAAACTGTTTTTT
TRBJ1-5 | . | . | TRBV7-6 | CASSFGYSNQPQHF | TGTGCCAGCAGCTTTGGGTATAGCAATCAGCCCCAGCATTTT